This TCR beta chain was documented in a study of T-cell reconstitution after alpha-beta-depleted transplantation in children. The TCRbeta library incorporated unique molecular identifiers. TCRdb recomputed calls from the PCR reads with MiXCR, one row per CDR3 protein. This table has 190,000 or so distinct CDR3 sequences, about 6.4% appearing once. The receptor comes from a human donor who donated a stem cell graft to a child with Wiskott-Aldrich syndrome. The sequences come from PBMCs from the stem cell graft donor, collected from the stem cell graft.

The CDR3 bases are TGTGCCAGCAGTGAGAACAGCGCTTTCTCTGGAAACACCATATATTTT. The encoded protein is CASSENSAFSGNTIYF. The gene calls are TRBV2 and TRBJ1-3; D is unresolved. The V gene's germline CDR1 is SNHLY and CDR2 FYNNEI. V was shortened by 3 bases and J by 0 bases, with 12 bases between the two germline ends. This CDR3 comprises 16 residues.